This TCR beta chain was sequenced for a study of T cell responses to AZD1222 COVID-19 vaccine. The protocol was immunoSEQ multiplex PCR, while the TCRdb copy is restricted to in-frame clones and leaves out a portion. The repertoire holds 100,000 to 150,000 clones, roughly 89% seen once, with roughly 7% in the top ten. The clonotype originates from an adult who received the AZD1222 COVID-19 vaccine. The specimen comprised peripheral blood, sampled 28 days after the second AZD1222 dose.

CDR3 bases: TGTGCCAGCAGCCAATACGGGACTTTCGGTGGGCAGTACTTC. Its translation is CASSQYGTFGGQYF. This sequence joins TRBV14 and TRBJ2-7; D is possibly TRBD2 (6 bases). The CDR3 extends over 14 amino acids. V dropped 2 bases and J dropped 9 bases, with 17 bases sitting between them. Germline V lookup: CDR1 SGHDN, CDR2 FVKESK.